The present T cell receptor beta chain was sequenced within a study of identical twins. The length of the CDR3 is 13 residues. Per germline, CDR1 LNHDA and CDR2 SQIVND (reference sequence). The V and J ends lost 4 bases and 6 bases, in that order; junction bases with no gene match: 1. This clonotype was seen at least ten times. In TCRdb, the 5' RACE reads were re-called with MiXCR into one record per CDR3 protein. The repertoire includes 400,000 to 500,000 distinct CDR3 sequences, approximately 17% of them detected once, and about 12% sits in the top ten. Sequenced input: naive T cells sorted from blood. The source is a man between 50 and 59 years old in good health. The chain links TRBV19 to TRBJ2-7, with 12 bases aligning to TRBD2. In DNA form, the CDR3 reads TGTGCCAGTAGTAGACTAGCGGGAGCCGAGCAGTACTTC. It encodes CASSRLAGAEQYF.